The rows below give T cell receptor beta chains drawn from one sample of a study of blood T cell repertoires in COVID-19. TCRdb's table, derived via immunoSEQ multiplex PCR, lists solely in-frame clones and lacks some. The sample has 150,000 to 200,000 clones, 80% seen once. Sequenced: PBMCs or T cells enriched from blood (not recorded which). The receptors here all came from a man aged 35-49 years who had recovered from COVID-19. Both conserved end residues are part of each CDR3. D genes are given only for firm matches. Rows may omit the clone size; those that give it use once, few, many or a size class.

V gene	clone size	D gene	J gene	CDR3 protein	CDR3 DNA
TRBV9	-	TRBD1	TRBJ2-6	CASSEDRESGANVLTF	TGTGCCAGCTCTGAGGACAGGGAGTCTGGGGCCAACGTCCTGACTTTC
TRBV7-3	-	TRBD2	TRBJ2-5	CASSLGGLAGKETQYF	TGTGCCAGCAGCTTAGGGGGACTAGCGGGGAAAGAGACCCAGTACTTC
TRBV9	-	-	TRBJ2-6	CASSLTGSGANVLTF	TGTGCCAGCAGCCTCACAGGTTCTGGGGCCAACGTCCTGACTTTC
TRBV5-6	-	-	TRBJ2-5	CASSSDAAQYF	TGTGCCAGCAGCTCTGACGCGGCCCAGTACTTC
TRBV2	-	TRBD1	TRBJ2-2	CASRGQGGTGELFF	TGTGCCAGCCGCGGACAGGGGGGTACCGGGGAGCTGTTTTTT
TRBV5-4	-	TRBD2	TRBJ2-3	CASSLARMAGGGDTQYF	TGTGCCAGCAGCTTGGCCCGTATGGCGGGGGGAGGCGATACGCAGTATTTT
TRBV30	-	-	TRBJ2-2	CAWSLTVLNTGELFF	TGTGCCTGGAGTCTGACAGTTTTGAACACCGGGGAGCTGTTTTTT
TRBV19	-	-	TRBJ2-3	CASRRGGSTDTQYF	TGTGCCAGTAGGCGGGGCGGTAGCACAGATACGCAGTATTTT
TRBV2	-	TRBD1	TRBJ1-1	CASSELGTANTEAFF	TGTGCCAGCAGTGAACTCGGGACAGCTAACACTGAAGCTTTCTTT
TRBV27	-	-	TRBJ2-1	CASSFGSPGNEQFF	TGTGCCAGCAGTTTCGGGTCCCCCGGGAATGAGCAGTTCTTC
TRBV5-1	-	TRBD2	TRBJ2-3	CATTSGEIPSTDTQYF	TGCGCCACAACTAGCGGTGAGATCCCTAGCACAGATACGCAGTATTTT
TRBV27	-	TRBD1	TRBJ1-2	CASKTARDRVRGYYGYTF	TGTGCCAGCAAAACGGCGCGGGACAGGGTGAGGGGGTACTATGGCTACACCTTC
TRBV10-3	-	-	TRBJ2-6	CANSDSSGANVLTF	TGTGCCAACTCGGACAGCTCTGGGGCCAACGTCCTGACTTTC
TRBV6-2/TRBV6-3	once	-	TRBJ1-4	CASSPWTVATNEKLFF	TGTGCCAGCAGCCCATGGACAGTTGCAACTAATGAAAAACTGTTTTTT
TRBV12-3/TRBV12-4	-	TRBD1	TRBJ1-2	CASTGQGFGYTF	TGTGCCAGCACTGGACAGGGATTTGGCTACACCTTC
TRBV24-1	-	TRBD1	TRBJ1-4	CATSDSLPPFEGQGVEKLFF	TGTGCCACCAGTGATTCTCTTCCCCCGTTCGAGGGACAGGGAGTAGAAAAACTGTTTTTT
TRBV3-1/TRBV3-2	-	-	TRBJ2-7	CASSHSSAPDEQYF	TGTGCCAGCAGCCATTCTAGCGCCCCCGACGAGCAGTACTTC
TRBV5-1	-	-	TRBJ2-4	CASSLEVGTRNIQYF	TGCGCCAGCAGCCTAGAAGTAGGGACAAGAAACATTCAGTACTTC
TRBV27	once	TRBD1	TRBJ1-1	CASSLHSDRGAEAFF	TGTGCCAGCAGTCTCCATAGCGACAGGGGGGCTGAAGCTTTCTTT
TRBV24-1	-	-	TRBJ1-4	CARTPGSNEKLFF	TGTGCCAGGACCCCGGGATCTAATGAAAAACTGTTTTTT
TRBV2	-	TRBD1	TRBJ2-5	CASSGGQGSIQETQYF	TGTGCCAGCAGTGGGGGACAGGGATCCATCCAAGAGACCCAGTACTTC
TRBV4-1	-	-	TRBJ1-3	CASSRGGVADLGNTIYF	TGCGCCAGCAGCCGGGGGGGTGTTGCGGACCTTGGAAACACCATATATTTT
TRBV2	-	TRBD1	TRBJ1-2	CASSTGGGNYGYTF	TGTGCCAGCTCGACAGGGGGCGGTAACTATGGCTACACCTTC
TRBV24-1	-	TRBD1	TRBJ1-2	CATSETGGVPNYGYTF	TGTGCCACCAGTGAAACAGGGGGTGTCCCTAACTATGGCTACACCTTC
TRBV21-1	once	-	TRBJ1-5	CASSRGRAYSNQPQHF	TGTGCCAGCAGCAGAGGCAGGGCCTATAGCAATCAGCCCCAGCATTTT
TRBV18	-	-	TRBJ1-1	CASSPPASGANTEAFF	TGTGCCAGCTCCCCCCCCGCCTCAGGGGCAAACACTGAAGCTTTCTTT
TRBV11-2	-	TRBD2	TRBJ2-3	CASSRWPSGATWDTQYF	TGTGCCAGCAGCCGTTGGCCTAGCGGGGCCACTTGGGATACGCAGTATTTT
TRBV19	-	TRBD1	TRBJ1-2	CASSARDRPDHTF	TGTGCCAGTAGTGCACGGGACAGGCCGGACCACACCTTC
TRBV5-4	-	TRBD1	TRBJ2-1	CASSTGDRRNNEQFF	TGTGCCAGCAGCACCGGGGACAGGCGCAACAATGAGCAGTTCTTC
TRBV12-5	-	TRBD1	TRBJ2-3	CASAPPGQGNGADTQYF	TGTGCTAGTGCCCCGCCGGGACAGGGGAACGGAGCAGATACGCAGTATTTT
TRBV18	-	-	TRBJ1-6	CASSPGRSYNSPLHF	TGTGCCAGCTCACCCGGGAGATCCTATAATTCACCCCTCCACTTT
TRBV29-1	-	TRBD1	TRBJ1-1	CSVLTGNEAFF	TGCAGCGTTCTGACAGGGAATGAAGCTTTCTTT
TRBV9	-	TRBD1	TRBJ1-4	CASSVEGTANEKLFF	TGTGCCAGCAGCGTAGAGGGGACAGCTAATGAAAAACTGTTTTTT
TRBV7-8	-	-	TRBJ1-1	CASSFTETEAFF	TGTGCCAGCAGCTTTACTGAGACTGAAGCTTTCTTT
TRBV12-5	-	TRBD1	TRBJ1-1	CASGLVLFDRVARNTEAFF	TGTGCTAGTGGTTTGGTTCTGTTCGACAGGGTAGCCCGGAACACTGAAGCTTTCTTT
TRBV9	-	-	TRBJ1-1	CASSPGDTEAFF	TGTGCCAGCAGCCCAGGGGACACTGAAGCTTTCTTT
TRBV20-1	-	-	TRBJ1-2	CSARVYYGYTF	TGCAGTGCTAGAGTATACTATGGCTACACCTTC
TRBV5-4	-	TRBD1	TRBJ2-3	CASSSPGQGGDTQYF	TGTGCCAGCAGCTCGCCGGGACAGGGTGGAGATACGCAGTATTTT
TRBV30	few	-	TRBJ2-3	CAWSGDFHSTDTQYF	TGTGCCTGGAGTGGGGACTTCCATAGCACAGATACGCAGTATTTT
TRBV7-3	-	TRBD1	TRBJ2-5	CASSPGDRGWETQYF	TGTGCCAGCAGCCCGGGGGACAGGGGATGGGAGACCCAGTACTTC
TRBV20-1	-	-	TRBJ1-3	CSAREGNTIYF	TGCAGTGCTAGGGAGGGAAACACCATATATTTT